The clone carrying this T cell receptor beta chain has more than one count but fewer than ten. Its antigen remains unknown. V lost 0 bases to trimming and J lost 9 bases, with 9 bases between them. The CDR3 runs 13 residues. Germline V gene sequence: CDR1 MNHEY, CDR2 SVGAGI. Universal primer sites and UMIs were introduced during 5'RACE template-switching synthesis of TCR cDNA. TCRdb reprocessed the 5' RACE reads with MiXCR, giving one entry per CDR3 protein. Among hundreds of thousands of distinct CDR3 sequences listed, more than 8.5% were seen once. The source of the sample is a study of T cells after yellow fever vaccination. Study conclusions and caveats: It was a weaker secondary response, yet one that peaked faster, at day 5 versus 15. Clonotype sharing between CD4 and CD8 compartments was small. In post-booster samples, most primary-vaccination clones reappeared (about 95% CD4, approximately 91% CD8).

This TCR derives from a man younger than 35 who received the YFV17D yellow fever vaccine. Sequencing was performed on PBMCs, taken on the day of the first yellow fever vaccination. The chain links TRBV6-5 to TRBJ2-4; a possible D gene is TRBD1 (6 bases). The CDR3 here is CASSYSRGGIQYF. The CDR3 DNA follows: TGTGCCAGCAGTTACTCCAGGGGTGGCATTCAGTACTTC.